This is a list of T cell receptor beta chains from one sample in a study of post-analysis software for immune sequencing data. MiXCR, run by TCRdb on the PCR reads, gives a single entry per CDR3 protein. This repertoire shows around 700,000 distinct CDR3 sequences, over 45% found once; its top ten account for roughly 10%. Specimen: blood. Receptors originate from a girl aged 2-10 years with multiple sclerosis. Each CDR3 is given with its conserved first and last residue. A D gene is named only where the DNA matches it firmly. Clone size is given for some rows only: seen once, a few or many times, or a class if the clone is expanded.

d_call	v_call	j_call	clone_size	cdr3_nt	cdr3_aa
TRBD2	TRBV11-2	TRBJ2-1	.	TGTGCCAGCAGCGCGAGCGGGACCACAACCTACAATGAGCAGTTCTTC	CASSASGTTTYNEQFF
.	TRBV6-2/TRBV6-3	TRBJ1-5	.	TGTGCCAGCAGGCCTTTCCGTAATCAGCCCCAGCATTTT	CASRPFRNQPQHF
TRBD2	TRBV20-1	TRBJ2-5	.	TGCAGTGTCGGACTAGCTCGCCAAGAGACCCAGTACTTC	CSVGLARQETQYF
TRBD2	TRBV20-1	TRBJ2-1	few	TGCAGTGCTAAAGCTAGCGGGAGTTTCGTTGAGCAGTTCTTC	CSAKASGSFVEQFF
TRBD2	TRBV29-1	TRBJ2-1	.	TGCAGCGTACAAAACGTGGCCCTAGCGGGGACCTACAATGAGCAGTTCTTC	CSVQNVALAGTYNEQFF
.	TRBV6-5	TRBJ1-2	few	TGTGCCAGCAGTTACTCCTCTCTGGATGGCTATGGCTACACCTTC	CASSYSSLDGYGYTF
.	TRBV5-6	TRBJ2-3	once	TGTGCCAGCAGCTTGCTTCGGCAGGGTAGGGAGGACACGCAGTATTTT	CASSLLRQGREDTQYF
TRBD1	TRBV5-8	TRBJ2-4	.	TGTGCCAGCAGCTTGCAGGGACAGGGTTACGGGCAGTACTTC	CASSLQGQGYGQYF
TRBD1	TRBV11-2	TRBJ2-7	few	TGTGCCAGCAGCTATAGGGGATCGGACAGGAGAACCTACGAGCAGTACTTC	CASSYRGSDRRTYEQYF
.	TRBV12-3/TRBV12-4	TRBJ2-3	few	TGTGCCAGCAGTTTCAGGGGTCGCACAGATACGCAGTATTTT	CASSFRGRTDTQYF
.	TRBV2	TRBJ2-1	few	TGTGCCAGCAGTGAATGGGGACATGAGCAGTTCTTC	CASSEWGHEQFF
.	TRBV20-1	TRBJ1-2	.	TGCAGTGCTAGGGGGGCCCTATATGGCTACACCTTC	CSARGALYGYTF
TRBD1	TRBV4-2	TRBJ1-2	few	TGTGCCAGCAGCCAAGAACACGGGACAGTGAAAGGCTACACCTTC	CASSQEHGTVKGYTF
.	TRBV24-1	TRBJ2-1	.	TGTGCCACCCAGAACGGGACTCCACAGAAGGGGGCATACAATGAGCAGTTCTTC	CATQNGTPQKGAYNEQFF
.	TRBV7-3	TRBJ2-7	.	TGTGCCAGCAGCCGTTTCAGGGGATCCGAGCAGTACTTC	CASSRFRGSEQYF
TRBD1	TRBV7-2	TRBJ1-5	.	TGTGCCAGCAGCTTAGACGGGACAGCCCAGCCCCAGCATTTT	CASSLDGTAQPQHF
TRBD1	TRBV20-1	TRBJ2-3	.	TGCAGTGCTAGTACCGGGACAGGGGGTACAGATACGCAGTATTTT	CSASTGTGGTDTQYF
.	TRBV19	TRBJ2-3	few	TGTGCCAGTAGTACGCAGGGGTTTCGCACAGATACGCAGTATTTT	CASSTQGFRTDTQYF
TRBD2	TRBV29-1	TRBJ2-3	few	TGCAGCGTGGACATAGCGGGAGGCTTCACAGATACGCAGTATTTT	CSVDIAGGFTDTQYF
TRBD1	TRBV5-1	TRBJ2-1	.	TGCGCCAGCAGCTACAGACAGGGATCCTCCTACAATGAGCAGTTCTTC	CASSYRQGSSYNEQFF
TRBD1	TRBV29-1	TRBJ1-1	.	TGCAGCGTTGGACAGGGTGCGGACACTGAAGCTTTCTTT	CSVGQGADTEAFF
.	TRBV20-1	TRBJ2-6	.	TGCAGTGCTAGAGATGTTGCGGGGATTCACTCTGGGGCCAACGTCCTGACTTTC	CSARDVAGIHSGANVLTF
.	TRBV11-3	TRBJ2-1	.	TGTGCCAGCAGCTTAAAGAGAGGCGGATCGGAGTACAATGAGCAGTTCTTC	CASSLKRGGSEYNEQFF
.	TRBV7-2	TRBJ1-5	.	TGTGCCAGCAGCTATCACGCAGGGACTTCTCAGCCCCAGCATTTT	CASSYHAGTSQPQHF
.	TRBV12-3/TRBV12-4	TRBJ2-4	.	TGTGCCAGCAGTCCAGGGGGGATAGAGTACTTC	CASSPGGIEYF
TRBD2	TRBV12-3/TRBV12-4	TRBJ2-5	few	TGTGCCAGCAGTTCCTCACTAGCGGAGAGGTGGGAGACCCAGTACTTC	CASSSSLAERWETQYF
.	TRBV12-3/TRBV12-4	TRBJ1-4	once	TGTGCCAGCAGCCGGCAGGGAGGAACTAATGAAAAACTGTTTTTT	CASSRQGGTNEKLFF
.	TRBV6-1	TRBJ1-5	.	TGTGCCAGCGGTGGCAGGGCTTGTCATCAGCCCCAGCATTTT	CASGGRACHQPQHF
TRBD2	TRBV5-1	TRBJ2-1	.	TGCGCCAGCAGCTTCGGGACTAGCGGGAGAGGGAATGAGCAGTTCTTC	CASSFGTSGRGNEQFF
TRBD2	TRBV20-1	TRBJ2-2	few	TGCAGTGCTAGCGGACTAGCGGGAGGGCGGAACACCGGGGAGCTGTTTTTT	CSASGLAGGRNTGELFF
.	TRBV12-2	TRBJ2-1	once	TGTGCAAGTCGCCATCTGATTAGCCGGGCGTGGTACAATGAGCAGTTCTTC	CASRHLISRAWYNEQFF
TRBD1	TRBV7-6	TRBJ2-3	.	TGTGCCAGCAGCCCATCCGGGACAGGGGCCGATACGCAGTATTTT	CASSPSGTGADTQYF
.	TRBV5-1	TRBJ2-7	.	TGCGCCAGCAGCTCAACCCCGTCCAGCGGCTACGAGCAGTACTTC	CASSSTPSSGYEQYF
TRBD1	TRBV24-1	TRBJ2-3	.	TGTGCCACCAGTGGGACAGGGGAAGGCGATACGCAGTATTTT	CATSGTGEGDTQYF
.	TRBV10-3	TRBJ1-2	.	TGTGCCATCAGTGAGGGGGGGTCTACGTATGGCTACACCTTC	CAISEGGSTYGYTF
.	TRBV6-6	TRBJ2-1	.	TGTGCCAGCAGTTACGCGTTGGAGCAGTTCTTC	CASSYALEQFF
TRBD2	TRBV13	TRBJ2-7	.	TGTGCCAGCAGCCCGCGCGGACTAGCGGGAGCCCACGAGCAGTACTTC	CASSPRGLAGAHEQYF
.	TRBV20-1	TRBJ1-1	.	TGCAGTGCTGTCAAACAGGATTACACTGAAGCTTTCTTT	CSAVKQDYTEAFF
TRBD1	TRBV4-1	TRBJ1-1	.	TGCGCCAGCAGCCGACAAACGATGACAGGGATTCTAAACACTGAAGCTTTCTTT	CASSRQTMTGILNTEAFF
.	TRBV6-5	TRBJ2-3	few	TGTGCCAGCAGTTACCGGGGGAGAGGAGATACGCAGTATTTT	CASSYRGRGDTQYF
TRBD2	TRBV20-1	TRBJ2-5	few	TGCAGTGCTATACTAGCGGGGGGGGCCGGGGAGACCCAGTACTTC	CSAILAGGAGETQYF
TRBD1	TRBV7-2	TRBJ2-5	.	TGTGCCAGCAGCCGACAGGGGGCGGCGGAGACCCAGTACTTC	CASSRQGAAETQYF
.	TRBV6-1	TRBJ2-1	.	TGTGCCAGCAATGAAAGGTATGGGGGCAATGAGCAGTTCTTC	CASNERYGGNEQFF
.	TRBV10-3	TRBJ1-2	.	TGTGCCATCAGCCCGGGGGAAAACTATGGCTACACCTTC	CAISPGENYGYTF
TRBD2	TRBV6-2/TRBV6-3	TRBJ2-7	.	TGTGCCAGCAGTTTGGGGACCGGGACTATCGACTACGAGCAGTACTTC	CASSLGTGTIDYEQYF
.	TRBV7-8	TRBJ2-1	once	TGTGCCAGCAGCTTAAGCCAGGGACTGCCGTACAATGAGCAGTTCTTC	CASSLSQGLPYNEQFF
.	TRBV28	TRBJ1-2	.	TGTGCCAGCAAGGGGGGGCCCCATGGCTACACCTTC	CASKGGPHGYTF
TRBD1	TRBV11-2	TRBJ2-5	.	TGTGCCAGCAGCTTTACGACAGGGGATGGGGAGACCCAGTACTTC	CASSFTTGDGETQYF
.	TRBV5-4	TRBJ2-1	many	TGTGCCAGCAGTGCCTACAATGAGCAGTTCTTC	CASSAYNEQFF